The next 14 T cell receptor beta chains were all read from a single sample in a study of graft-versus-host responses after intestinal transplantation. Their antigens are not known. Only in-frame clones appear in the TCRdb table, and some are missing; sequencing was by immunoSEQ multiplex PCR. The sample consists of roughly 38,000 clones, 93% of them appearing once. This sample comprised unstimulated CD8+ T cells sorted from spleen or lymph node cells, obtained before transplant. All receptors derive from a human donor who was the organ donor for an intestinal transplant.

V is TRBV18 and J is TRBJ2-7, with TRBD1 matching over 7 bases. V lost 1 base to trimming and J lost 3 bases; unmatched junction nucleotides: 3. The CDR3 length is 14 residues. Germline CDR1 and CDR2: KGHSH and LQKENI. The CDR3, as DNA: TGTGCCAGCTCACCACGGACAGGCTTCTACGAGCAGTACTTC. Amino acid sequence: CASSPRTGFYEQYF.

The CDR3 nucleotides read TGCGCCAGCAGCGAGAACAGGGGTTTTGGAAACACCATATATTTT. This encodes CASSENRGFGNTIYF. This sequence joins TRBV4-1 and TRBJ1-3; 7 bases are a match to TRBD1. V trimming: 5 bases; J trimming: 3 bases; junction bases outside the gene matches: 7. There are 15 residues in the CDR3. Germline assignment: CDR1 MGHRA and CDR2 YSYEKL.

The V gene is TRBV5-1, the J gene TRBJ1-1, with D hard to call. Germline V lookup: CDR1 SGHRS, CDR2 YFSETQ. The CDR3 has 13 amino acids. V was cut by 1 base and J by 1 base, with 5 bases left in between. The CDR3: CASSLWGNTEAFF. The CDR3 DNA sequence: TGCGCCAGCAGCTTGTGGGGGAACACTGAAGCTTTCTTT.

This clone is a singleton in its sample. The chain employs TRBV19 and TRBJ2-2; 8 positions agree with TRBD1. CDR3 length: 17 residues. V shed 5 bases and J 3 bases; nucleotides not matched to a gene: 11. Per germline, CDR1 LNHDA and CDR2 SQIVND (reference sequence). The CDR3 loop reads CASSAAPGQEYTGELFF. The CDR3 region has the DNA TGTGCCAGTAGTGCCGCCCCGGGACAGGAATACACCGGGGAGCTGTTTTTT.

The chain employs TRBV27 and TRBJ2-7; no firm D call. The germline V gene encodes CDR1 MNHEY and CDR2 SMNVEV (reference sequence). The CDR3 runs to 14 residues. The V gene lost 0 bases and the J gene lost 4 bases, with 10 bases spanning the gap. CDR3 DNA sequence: TGTGCCAGCAGTTTATCATTAATGGGGTACGAGCAGTACTTC. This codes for CASSLSLMGYEQYF.

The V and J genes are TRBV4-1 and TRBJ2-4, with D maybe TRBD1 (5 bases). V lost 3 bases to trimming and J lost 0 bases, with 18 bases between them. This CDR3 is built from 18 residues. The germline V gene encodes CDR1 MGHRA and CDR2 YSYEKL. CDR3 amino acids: CASSHTPRATLAKNIQYF. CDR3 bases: TGCGCCAGCAGCCACACTCCCAGGGCCACTCTAGCCAAAAACATTCAGTACTTC.

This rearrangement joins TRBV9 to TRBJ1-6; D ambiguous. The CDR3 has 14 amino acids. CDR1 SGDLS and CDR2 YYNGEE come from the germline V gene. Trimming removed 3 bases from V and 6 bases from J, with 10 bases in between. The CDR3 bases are TGTGCCAGCAGCGAGACACTGGGTAATTCACCCCTCCACTTT. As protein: CASSETLGNSPLHF.

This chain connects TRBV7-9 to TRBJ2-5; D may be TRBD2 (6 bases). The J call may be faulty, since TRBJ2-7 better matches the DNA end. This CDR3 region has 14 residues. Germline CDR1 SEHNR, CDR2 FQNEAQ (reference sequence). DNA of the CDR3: TGTGCCAGCAGCTTAGCGGGAGGCTCCTACGAGCAGTACTTC. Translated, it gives CASSLAGGSYEQYF.

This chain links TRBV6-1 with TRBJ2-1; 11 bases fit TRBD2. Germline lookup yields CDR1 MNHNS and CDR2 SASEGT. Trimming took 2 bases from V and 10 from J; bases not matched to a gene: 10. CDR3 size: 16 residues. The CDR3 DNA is TGTGCCAGCAGTGAAATAACTAGCGGGAGTCTGTGGGAGCAGTTCTTC. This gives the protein CASSEITSGSLWEQFF.

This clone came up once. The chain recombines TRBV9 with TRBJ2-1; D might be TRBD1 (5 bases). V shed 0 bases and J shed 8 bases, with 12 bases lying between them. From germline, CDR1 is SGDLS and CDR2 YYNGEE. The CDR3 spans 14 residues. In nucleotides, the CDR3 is TGTGCCAGCAGCGTAGCCAGGGTTAACGATGAGCAGTTCTTC. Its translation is CASSVARVNDEQFF.

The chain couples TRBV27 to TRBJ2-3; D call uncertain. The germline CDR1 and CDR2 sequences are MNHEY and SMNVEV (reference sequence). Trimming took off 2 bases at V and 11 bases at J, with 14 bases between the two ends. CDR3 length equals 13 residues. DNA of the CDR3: TGTGCCAGCAGTTTACTCAGGTCCAGAGGGCAGTATTTT. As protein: CASSLLRSRGQYF.

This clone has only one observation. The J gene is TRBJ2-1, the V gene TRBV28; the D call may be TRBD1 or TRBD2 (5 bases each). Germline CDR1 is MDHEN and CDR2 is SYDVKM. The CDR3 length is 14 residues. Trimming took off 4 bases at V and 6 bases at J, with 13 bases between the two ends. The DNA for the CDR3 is TGTGCCAGCAGTTACGGGACCCCAATCAATGAGCAGTTCTTC. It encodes CASSYGTPINEQFF.

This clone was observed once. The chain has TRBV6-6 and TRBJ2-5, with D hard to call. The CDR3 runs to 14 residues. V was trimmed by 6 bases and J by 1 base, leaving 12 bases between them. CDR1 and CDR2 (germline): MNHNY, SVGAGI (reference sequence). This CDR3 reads CASRRPDPQETQYF. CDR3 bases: TGTGCCAGCAGACGCCCCGACCCCCAAGAGACCCAGTACTTC.

The CDR3 sequence: CASRADWGDEQYF. The CDR3 bases are TGTGCCAGCAGAGCAGACTGGGGGGACGAGCAGTACTTC. The V call is TRBV27, the J call TRBJ2-7; weak D call: TRBD2 (6 bases). V was clipped by 6 bases and J by 5 bases, with 14 bases between them. This CDR3 contains 13 residues. Looked up from germline, CDR1 is MNHEY and CDR2 is SMNVEV (reference sequence).